The rows below give T cell receptor beta chains drawn from one sample of a study of Ad26.COV2.S vaccination and SARS-CoV-2 variants. The repertoire was sequenced with immunoSEQ multiplex PCR; TCRdb's copy has only in-frame clones and lacks some. Of approximately 400,000 clones in the sample, about 85% were seen once. The sample here was peripheral blood, taken in a trial of Ad26.COV2.S vaccine versus placebo. Source of these receptors: a person aged 18-60 years who received the Ad26.COV2.S COVID-19 vaccine or a placebo. The CDR3 runs from the conserved cysteine through the conserved F or W. Fields, in order: V gene, D gene, J gene, clone size, CDR3 DNA, CDR3 protein. A D gene is named only where the DNA matches it firmly. The size of a clone is reported for some rows only, either as once, few or many, or as a class for expanded clones.

TRBV19	-	TRBJ2-1	once	TGTGCCAGTGGCTTATATGAGCAGTTCTTC	CASGLYEQFF
TRBV5-4	-	TRBJ2-7	-	TGTGCCAGCAGCTTGGAGGGGAAAGCCCATCACGAGCAGTACTTC	CASSLEGKAHHEQYF
TRBV9	-	TRBJ2-6	-	TGTGCCAGCAGCGTAGTGGGCTCTGGGGCCAACGTCCTGACTTTC	CASSVVGSGANVLTF
TRBV6-1	-	TRBJ1-2	-	TGTGCCAGCAGTGAAGGTTTGCCGAGCTATGGCTACACCTTC	CASSEGLPSYGYTF
TRBV7-9	TRBD1	TRBJ2-7	-	TGTGCCAGCAGACGGACAGGGCACGGGGAGCAGTACTTC	CASRRTGHGEQYF
TRBV3-1/TRBV3-2	TRBD1	TRBJ1-2	-	TGTGCCAGCAGCCAAGATTTAGGGGGCTTAGGCTACACCTTC	CASSQDLGGLGYTF
TRBV7-2	TRBD2	TRBJ2-1	once	TGTGCCAGCAGCGGGACTAGCGTTTACAATGAGCAGTTCTTC	CASSGTSVYNEQFF
TRBV5-1	-	TRBJ2-1	-	TGCGCCAGCAGCCCTAGAGACGGGCACTCCTACAATGAGCAGTTCTTC	CASSPRDGHSYNEQFF
TRBV5-1	-	TRBJ1-2	-	TGCGCCAGCAGCGTGAACAGGGAAACCAACTATGGCTACACCTTC	CASSVNRETNYGYTF
TRBV6-6	-	TRBJ2-7	-	TGTGCCAGCAGCCCACTGAGGGACACTTCCTACGAGCAGTACTTC	CASSPLRDTSYEQYF
TRBV19	-	TRBJ2-5	-	TGTGCCAGTAGTAGACCTTCTGGCGGATCCCTTGAGACCCAGTACTTC	CASSRPSGGSLETQYF
TRBV15	TRBD1	TRBJ2-3	-	TGTGCCACCAGCAGAGACACTGTCCCCACAACAGGGGGCCACACAGATACGCAGTATTTT	CATSRDTVPTTGGHTDTQYF
TRBV11-3	TRBD1	TRBJ1-5	-	TGTGCCAGCAGCTCAAACGCTGGACAGGGACATGGATACAATCAGCCCCAGCATTTT	CASSSNAGQGHGYNQPQHF
TRBV28	TRBD2	TRBJ2-3	-	TGTGCCAGTGAGACTAGCGGGAGTGGAGCAGATACGCAGTATTTT	CASETSGSGADTQYF
TRBV10-1	-	TRBJ1-1	-	TGCGCCAGCAGTGATTGGGGAGTGACTGAAGCTTTCTTT	CASSDWGVTEAFF
TRBV9	TRBD2	TRBJ2-6	-	TGTGCCAGCAGCCCCTGGACTAGCGGGGGGTCTTTCTCTGGGGCCAACGTCCTGACTTTC	CASSPWTSGGSFSGANVLTF
TRBV7-9	TRBD1	TRBJ2-7	-	TGTGCCAGCAGCTCCCCAACAGGGGGCGCATCCTACGAGCAGTACTTC	CASSSPTGGASYEQYF
TRBV29-1	-	TRBJ2-7	-	TGCAGCGCTTCTTTTCTCATCTACGAGCAGTACTTC	CSASFLIYEQYF
TRBV20-1	TRBD1	TRBJ2-6	-	TGCAGTGCTAGTAGACAGGGCGCTGGGGCCAACGTCCTGACTTTC	CSASRQGAGANVLTF
TRBV19	-	TRBJ2-5	-	TGTGCCAGTAGTATAGGGTACAGGCCTCTACAAGAGACCCAGTACTTC	CASSIGYRPLQETQYF